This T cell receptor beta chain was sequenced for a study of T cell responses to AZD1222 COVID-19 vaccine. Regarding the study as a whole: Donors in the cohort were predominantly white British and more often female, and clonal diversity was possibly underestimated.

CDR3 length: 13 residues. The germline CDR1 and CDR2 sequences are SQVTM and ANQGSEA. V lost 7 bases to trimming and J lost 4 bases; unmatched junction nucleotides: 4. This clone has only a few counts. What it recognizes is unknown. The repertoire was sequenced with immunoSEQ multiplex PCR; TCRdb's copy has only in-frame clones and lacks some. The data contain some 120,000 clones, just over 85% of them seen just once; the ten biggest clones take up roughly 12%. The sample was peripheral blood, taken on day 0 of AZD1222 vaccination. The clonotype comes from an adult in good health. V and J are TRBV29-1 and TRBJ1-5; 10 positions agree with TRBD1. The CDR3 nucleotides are TGCAGCGGAGGACAGGGGGGGAATCAGCCCCAGCATTTT. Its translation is CSGGQGGNQPQHF.